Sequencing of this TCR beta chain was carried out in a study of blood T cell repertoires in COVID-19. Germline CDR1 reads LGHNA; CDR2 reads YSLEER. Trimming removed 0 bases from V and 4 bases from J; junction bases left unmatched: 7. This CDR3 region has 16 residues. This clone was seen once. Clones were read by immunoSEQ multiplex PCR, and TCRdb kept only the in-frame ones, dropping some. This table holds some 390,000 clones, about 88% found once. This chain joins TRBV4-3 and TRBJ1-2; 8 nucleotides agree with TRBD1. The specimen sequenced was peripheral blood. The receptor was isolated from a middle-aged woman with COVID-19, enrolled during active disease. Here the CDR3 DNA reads TGCGCCAGCAGCCAAGATATACAGGGGGGAACCTATGGCTACACCTTC. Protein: CASSQDIQGGTYGYTF.